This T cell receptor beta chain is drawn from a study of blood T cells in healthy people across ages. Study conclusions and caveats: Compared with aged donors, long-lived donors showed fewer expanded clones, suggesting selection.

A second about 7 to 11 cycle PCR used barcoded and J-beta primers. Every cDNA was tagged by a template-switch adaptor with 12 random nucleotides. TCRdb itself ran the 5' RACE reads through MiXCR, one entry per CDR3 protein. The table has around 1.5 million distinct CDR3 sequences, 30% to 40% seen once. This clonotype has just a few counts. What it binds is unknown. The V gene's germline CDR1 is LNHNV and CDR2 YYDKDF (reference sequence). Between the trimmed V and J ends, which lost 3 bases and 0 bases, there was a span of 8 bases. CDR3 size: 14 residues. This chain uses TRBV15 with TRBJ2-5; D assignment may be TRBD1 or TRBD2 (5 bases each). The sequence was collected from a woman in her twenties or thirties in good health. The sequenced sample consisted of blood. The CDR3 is CATSSRDHQETQYF. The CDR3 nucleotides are TGTGCCACCAGCAGCCGGGACCACCAAGAGACCCAGTACTTC.